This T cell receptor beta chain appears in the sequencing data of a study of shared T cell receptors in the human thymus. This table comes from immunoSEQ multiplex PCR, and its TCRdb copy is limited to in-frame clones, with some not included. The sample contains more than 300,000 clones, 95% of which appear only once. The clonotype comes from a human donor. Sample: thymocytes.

Here the CDR3 DNA reads TGTGCCAGCAGCTTGGGCGGGAGGTCCACCGGGGAGCTGTTTTTT. Amino acids: CASSLGGRSTGELFF. The V and J genes are TRBV13 and TRBJ2-2; TRBD2 aligns across 8 bases. The ends lost 3 bases at V and 4 bases at J; junction bases unmatched: 4. CDR3 size: 15 residues. Germline CDR1 and CDR2: PRHDT and FYEKMQ (reference sequence).